The 29 T cell receptor beta chains presented below share a single source sample, sequenced in a study of identical twins. TCRdb processed the 5' RACE reads anew with MiXCR; each CDR3 protein has one entry. This sample has 430,000 or so distinct CDR3 sequences, with 20% to 25% found just once. This sample also belongs to another study, concerning T cells expressing NK-cell markers.

Sequenced input: CD4+ T cells sorted from blood. These receptors all come from a young woman in good health.

CDR3 amino acids: CASSPRTTGGHYEQYF. The CDR3 DNA is TGTGCCAGCAGCCCCAGAACTACAGGGGGGCATTACGAGCAGTACTTC. V and J are TRBV6-1 and TRBJ2-7; 8 bases match TRBD1. Germline V gives CDR1 MNHNS, CDR2 SASEGT. The CDR3 covers 16 residues. V shed 6 bases, J shed 4 bases, and the junction held 14 bases outside the gene matches.

This clonotype appeared a few times. V and J are TRBV29-1 and TRBJ2-2, with 7 bases matching TRBD1. Germline CDR1 is SQVTM and CDR2 is ANQGSEA. This CDR3 is 14 amino acids long. V was pared by 5 bases and J by 2 bases, with 5 bases of the junction left unmatched. CDR3 coding DNA: TGCAGCGTTACCCGGGACAGTAACACCGGGGAGCTGTTTTTT. This translates into CSVTRDSNTGELFF.

In this sample, this clonotype turned up a few times. The V call is TRBV3-1, the J call TRBJ1-5, with D perhaps matching TRBD1 (5 bases). Trimming shortened V by 4 bases and J by 3 bases, and 13 bases separated the two germline ends. In germline, CDR1 is LGHDT, CDR2 YNNKEL (reference sequence). The CDR3 extends over 15 amino acids. The CDR3 nucleotides read TGTGCCAGCAGCCCAAATGGGGGGGTCAATCAGCCCCAGCATTTT. It specifies CASSPNGGVNQPQHF.

The J gene is TRBJ2-1, the V gene TRBV12-3 or TRBV12-4, with 11 bases aligning to TRBD2. This CDR3 contains 16 residues. Germline trimming cut 6 bases from V and 3 bases from J; bases unmatched to any gene: 7. The CDR3 reads CASSRITSGSYNEQFF. As DNA, the CDR3 is TGTGCCAGCAGCCGGATTACTAGCGGGAGCTACAATGAGCAGTTCTTC.

This clonotype has just a few counts. V and J are TRBV20-1 and TRBJ1-1; 9 nucleotides match TRBD1. Germline CDR1 and CDR2: DFQATT and SNEGSKA (reference sequence). The ends lost 8 bases at V and 4 bases at J; junction bases unmatched: 8. The length of the CDR3 is 13 residues. The CDR3 spells CSPTGGLGTEAFF. The DNA for the CDR3 is TGCAGTCCCACAGGGGGCCTAGGCACTGAAGCTTTCTTT.

This clonotype was seen only once. The CDR3 coding sequence is TGTGCCAGCAGCCCTATTTGGGGCTCCAATGAGCAGTTCTTC. Amino acid sequence: CASSPIWGSNEQFF. The chain uses TRBV7-8 and TRBJ2-1; D is perhaps TRBD1 (5 bases). Germline-derived CDR1 and CDR2 are SGHVS and FQNEAQ. The CDR3 is 14 residues long. The germline V and J ends were trimmed by 5 bases and 6 bases, with 14 bases remaining between them.

This clonotype was recorded at least ten times. V is TRBV20-1 and J is TRBJ1-2, with TRBD1 as a possible D gene (6 bases). The CDR3 contains 12 residues. The germline V gene has CDR1 DFQATT and CDR2 SNEGSKA (reference sequence). V was shortened by 4 bases and J by 5 bases, with 11 bases between the two germline ends. The chain's CDR3 is CSATRGGYGYTF. In nucleotides, the CDR3 is TGCAGTGCTACCAGGGGAGGGTATGGCTACACCTTC.

This clonotype was seen many times. V gene TRBV11-2 combines with J gene TRBJ2-3, with no clear D. Per germline, CDR1 SGHAT and CDR2 FQNNGV. V dropped 0 bases and J dropped 11 bases, with 18 bases sitting between them. This CDR3 region has 15 residues. For the CDR3, the DNA is TGTGCCAGCAGCTTAGATCCCTCTCAAAACTCTAGGCAGTATTTT. Its protein is CASSLDPSQNSRQYF.

In this sample, this clonotype turned up once. The genes are TRBV4-2 and TRBJ1-5; tentatively, D is TRBD1 (6 bases). In germline, CDR1 is LGHNA, CDR2 YNFKEQ. Trimming took 0 bases from V and 4 from J, leaving 16 bases between them. This CDR3 is built from 17 residues. DNA for the CDR3: TGTGCCAGCAGCCAAGATGAAGGAGGGGGAGGGAATCAGCCCCAGCATTTT. Translation gives CASSQDEGGGGNQPQHF.

This clonotype occurred a few times. The genes are TRBV12-3 or TRBV12-4 and TRBJ1-5; unclear D gene. This CDR3 comprises 16 residues. Deletions cut 7 bases from V and 1 base from J, with 17 bases between. The CDR3 loop reads CASKPWSGGSNQPQHF. The CDR3, as DNA: TGTGCCAGCAAACCATGGTCCGGTGGAAGCAATCAGCCCCAGCATTTT.

The V and J genes are TRBV5-1 and TRBJ1-1; 7 bases match TRBD1. Per the germline V gene, CDR1 is SGHRS and CDR2 is YFSETQ. Trimming took 0 bases from V and 0 from J; bases not matched to a gene: 5. The CDR3 spans 16 residues. The CDR3 here is CASSLVTGSVNTEAFF. The CDR3 DNA follows: TGCGCCAGCAGCTTGGTGACAGGGTCTGTGAACACTGAAGCTTTCTTT.

The chain is built from TRBV6-5 and TRBJ1-2; D is perhaps TRBD1 (6 bases). This CDR3 has 15 amino acids. Trimming shortened V by 2 bases and J by 4 bases, and 14 bases separated the two germline ends. Germline CDR1 reads MNHEY; CDR2 reads SVGAGI. This CDR3 reads CASSYLDRSFYGYTF. In DNA form, the CDR3 reads TGTGCCAGCAGTTACCTTGACAGGTCCTTCTATGGCTACACCTTC.

This chain links TRBV7-9 with TRBJ2-2; D unresolved. From germline, CDR1 is SEHNR and CDR2 FQNEAQ (reference sequence). The V end lost 3 bases, the J end lost 6 bases, and 14 bases lay between the germline ends. The CDR3 totals 15 residues. Here the CDR3 reads CASSFGLLTAGELFF. The CDR3 DNA follows: TGTGCCAGCAGCTTCGGCCTCCTTACGGCCGGGGAGCTGTTTTTT.

This chain links TRBV28 with TRBJ2-1, with TRBD1 as a possible D gene (5 bases). Germline V gives CDR1 MDHEN, CDR2 SYDVKM. V lost 4 bases, J lost 12 bases, and 13 bases lay in between. The CDR3 is 12 residues long. In DNA, the CDR3 is TGTGCCAGCAGTTCGCAGGGTTCGGGGCAGTTCTTC. Translation: CASSSQGSGQFF.

The chain has TRBV19 and TRBJ1-2; D is uncertain. V gave up 1 base and J gave up 1 base, with 4 bases separating them. This CDR3 comprises 13 residues. Germline-derived CDR1 and CDR2 are LNHDA and SQIVND (reference sequence). In DNA, the CDR3 is TGTGCCAGTAGTATAGGAGATAACTATGGCTACACCTTC. Protein product: CASSIGDNYGYTF.

The gene calls are TRBV2 and TRBJ2-3; 10 nucleotides agree with TRBD2. The CDR3 spans 16 residues. J gave up 2 bases and V 5 bases, and 7 bases lay outside the gene matches. CDR1 and CDR2 (germline): SNHLY, FYNNEI. In DNA form, the CDR3 reads TGTGCCAGCAGTATAGCGGGGGGCGCCTTCACAGATACGCAGTATTTT. Protein sequence: CASSIAGGAFTDTQYF.

This clonotype was found a few times. The V gene is TRBV2, the J gene TRBJ2-7; perhaps TRBD1 as D (6 bases). V was pared by 8 bases and J by 2 bases, with 13 bases between. Germline-derived CDR1 and CDR2 are SNHLY and FYNNEI. This CDR3 has 13 amino acids. The CDR3: CASGSEGAYEQYF. CDR3 coding DNA: TGTGCCAGCGGTAGCGAGGGGGCCTACGAGCAGTACTTC.

This clonotype was counted a few times. The V and J genes are TRBV7-9 and TRBJ1-1; 7 bases match TRBD1. With 2 bases clipped from V and 8 bases from J, the junction kept 2 bases outside the gene matches. The CDR3 extends over 12 amino acids. Germline V CDR1 and CDR2: SEHNR, FQNEAQ (reference sequence). For the CDR3, the DNA is TGTGCCAGCAGCTTAATACAGGGGGAAGCTTTCTTT. It codes for CASSLIQGEAFF.

This clonotype was seen only a few times. The J gene is TRBJ2-1, the V gene TRBV3-1; perhaps TRBD2 as D (6 bases). This CDR3 has 14 residues. Trimming cost V 2 bases and J 4 bases, with 9 bases left between them. Germline V CDR1 and CDR2: LGHDT, YNNKEL (reference sequence). CDR3 sequence reads: CASSQRDSYNEQFF. In DNA, the CDR3 is TGTGCCAGCAGCCAAAGGGACTCTTACAATGAGCAGTTCTTC.

The V call is TRBV27, the J call TRBJ2-7; 8 positions match TRBD1. The V gene's germline CDR1 is MNHEY and CDR2 SMNVEV (reference sequence). Trimming took 3 bases from V and 6 from J; bases not matched to a gene: 10. CDR3 length: 15 amino acids. This chain's CDR3 is CASSFTDRALGEQYF. Here the CDR3 DNA reads TGTGCCAGCAGTTTCACGGACAGGGCCTTGGGCGAGCAGTACTTC.

The J gene is TRBJ1-2, the V gene TRBV12-3 or TRBV12-4, with no clear D. This CDR3 has 12 residues. Trimming removed 11 bases from V and 5 bases from J, with 15 bases in between. The CDR3 region is CAAHSTDYGYTF. The CDR3, as DNA: TGTGCCGCTCATTCTACGGATTATGGCTACACCTTC.

This clonotype showed up just a few times. The rearrangement links TRBV28 to TRBJ2-1; 8 bases line up with TRBD2. V shed 5 bases and J 7 bases; nucleotides not matched to a gene: 10. This CDR3 has 15 amino acids. CDR1 and CDR2 (germline): MDHEN, SYDVKM. The CDR3 sequence: CASSPTGGPTNEQFF. As DNA, the CDR3 is TGTGCCAGCAGTCCCACGGGGGGGCCAACGAATGAGCAGTTCTTC.

This clonotype was counted a few times. The rearrangement uses TRBV11-2 and TRBJ1-6; D uncertain. CDR1 is SGHAT, CDR2 FQNNGV, per germline. This CDR3 has 13 amino acids. Deletions cut 5 bases from V and 13 bases from J, with 15 bases between. In DNA form, the CDR3 reads TGTGCCAGCAGCACGCTAACCGACGGGCCCCTCCACTTT. Protein sequence: CASSTLTDGPLHF.

This clonotype has at least ten counts. The chain recombines TRBV15 with TRBJ2-3; a weak D match, TRBD1 (5 bases). Germline loops: CDR1 LNHNV, CDR2 YYDKDF (reference sequence). V was pared by 6 bases and J by 6 bases, with 13 bases between. The CDR3 sequence is 13 residues long. The CDR3 loop reads CATSSANRDTQYF. CDR3 DNA: TGTGCCACCAGTTCCGCAAACAGGGATACGCAGTATTTT.

V usage is TRBV5-1 and J usage is TRBJ2-1; no clear D. CDR1 and CDR2 from the germline V gene are SGHRS and YFSETQ. This CDR3 has 17 amino acids. Between the trimmed V and J ends, which lost 4 bases and 2 bases, there was a span of 19 bases. This CDR3 is CASSPESPLPTYNEQFF. CDR3 nucleotide sequence: TGCGCCAGCAGCCCCGAATCTCCGCTCCCCACCTACAATGAGCAGTTCTTC.

This chain links TRBV20-1 with TRBJ2-1; 8 bases are a match to TRBD2. This CDR3 is 18 amino acids long. Germline V gene lookup returns CDR1 DFQATT and CDR2 SNEGSKA (reference sequence). The V gene end was trimmed by 3 bases and the J gene end by 8 bases; junction bases not matched to a gene: 21. This CDR3 is CSASPRLAGRVGSDEQFF. In DNA form, the CDR3 reads TGCAGTGCTAGCCCCAGGCTAGCGGGTCGGGTAGGGTCAGATGAGCAGTTCTTC.

V usage is TRBV6-5 and J usage is TRBJ2-7, with 7 bases that match TRBD1. The V segment lost 2 bases and the J segment 2 bases; nucleotides outside the gene matches: 6. CDR3 length: 15 residues. The germline CDR1 and CDR2 sequences are MNHEY and SVGAGI. The CDR3 here is CASSYGRTGTYEQYF. CDR3 nucleotide sequence: TGTGCCAGCAGTTACGGAAGGACAGGAACCTACGAGCAGTACTTC.

V gene TRBV6-1 combines with J gene TRBJ2-6; 7 nucleotides match TRBD1. J gave up 0 bases and V 6 bases, and 14 bases lay outside the gene matches. Germline V gene data show CDR1 as MNHNS and CDR2 as SASEGT. The CDR3 length is 19 residues. CDR3 residues: CASRAPRDSSYSGANVLTF. CDR3 DNA: TGTGCCAGCAGGGCCCCCCGGGACAGCTCATACTCTGGGGCCAACGTCCTGACTTTC.

The chain carries TRBV20-1 and TRBJ1-3; D gene ambiguous. Germline CDR1 and CDR2: DFQATT and SNEGSKA (reference sequence). Deletions cut 5 bases from V and 3 bases from J, with 5 bases between. The CDR3 extends over 11 amino acids. CDR3 nucleotides: TGCAGTGCTGCGTATGGAAACACCATATATTTT. The encoded protein is CSAAYGNTIYF.